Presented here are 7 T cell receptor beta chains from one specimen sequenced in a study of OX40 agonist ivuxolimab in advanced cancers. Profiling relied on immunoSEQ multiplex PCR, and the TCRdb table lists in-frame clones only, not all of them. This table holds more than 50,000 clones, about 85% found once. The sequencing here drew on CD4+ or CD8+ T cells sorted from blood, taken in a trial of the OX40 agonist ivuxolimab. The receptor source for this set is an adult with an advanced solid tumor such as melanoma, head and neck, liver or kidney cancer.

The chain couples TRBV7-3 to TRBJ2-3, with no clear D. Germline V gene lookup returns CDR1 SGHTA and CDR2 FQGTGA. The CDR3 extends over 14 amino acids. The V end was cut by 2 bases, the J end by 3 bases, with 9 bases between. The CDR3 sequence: CASSLGPATDTQYF. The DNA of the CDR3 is TGTGCCAGCAGCTTAGGCCCAGCGACAGATACGCAGTATTTT.

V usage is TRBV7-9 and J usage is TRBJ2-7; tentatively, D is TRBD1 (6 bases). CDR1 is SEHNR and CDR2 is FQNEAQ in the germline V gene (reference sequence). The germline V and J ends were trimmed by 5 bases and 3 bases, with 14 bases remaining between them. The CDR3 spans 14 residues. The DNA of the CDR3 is TGTGCCAGCAGCAGACAGACAGGACACTACGAGCAGTACTTC. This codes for CASSRQTGHYEQYF.

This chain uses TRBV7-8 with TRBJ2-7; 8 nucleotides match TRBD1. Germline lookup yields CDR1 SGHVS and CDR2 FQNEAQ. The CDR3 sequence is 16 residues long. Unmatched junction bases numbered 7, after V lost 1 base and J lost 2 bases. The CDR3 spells CASSLEGTGKTYEQYF. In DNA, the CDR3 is TGTGCCAGCAGCTTAGAAGGGACAGGAAAGACCTACGAGCAGTACTTC.

The DNA of the CDR3 is TGTGCCAGTAGTATAGAAGCGGGGGGCCGCCAAGAGACCCAGTACTTC. Amino acids: CASSIEAGGRQETQYF. J is TRBJ2-5 and V is TRBV19, with 9 bases matching TRBD2. The trim removed 0 bases at V and 1 base at J, leaving 3 bases unmatched. CDR1 and CDR2 from the germline V gene are LNHDA and SQIVND (reference sequence). The CDR3 extends over 16 amino acids.

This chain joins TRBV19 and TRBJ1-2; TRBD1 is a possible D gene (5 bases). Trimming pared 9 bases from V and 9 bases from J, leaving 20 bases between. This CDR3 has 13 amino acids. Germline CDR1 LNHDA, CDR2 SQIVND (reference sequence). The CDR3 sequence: CASLLTGGSRYTF. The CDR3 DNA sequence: TGTGCCAGCCTATTAACAGGCGGATCCCGCTACACCTTC.

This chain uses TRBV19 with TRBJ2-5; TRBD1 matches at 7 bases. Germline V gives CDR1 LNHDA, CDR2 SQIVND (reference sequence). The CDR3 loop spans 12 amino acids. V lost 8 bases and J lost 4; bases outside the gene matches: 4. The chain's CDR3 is CASAGTVETQYF. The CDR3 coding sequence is TGTGCCAGTGCTGGGACAGTAGAGACCCAGTACTTC.

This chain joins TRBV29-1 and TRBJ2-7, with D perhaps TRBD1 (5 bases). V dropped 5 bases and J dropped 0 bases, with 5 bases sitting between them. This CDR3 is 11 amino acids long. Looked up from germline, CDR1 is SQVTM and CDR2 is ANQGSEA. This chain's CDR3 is CSVQGSYEQYF. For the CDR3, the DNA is TGCAGCGTTCAGGGCTCCTACGAGCAGTACTTC.